This T cell receptor (beta chain) was observed in a study of TIL therapy for anti-PD-1-resistant metastatic lung cancer. Study context: Tumors had a median PD-L1 proportion score of around 6%.

The immunoSEQ assay was v3. Survey-level samples got approximately 1.8 million read pairs; deep-level samples got about 4.5-6.5 million. Method: immunoSEQ multiplex PCR; TCRdb's copy keeps in-frame clones and lacks some. The data show 50,000 to 65,000 clones, with 70% to 90% seen just once and roughly 3% held by the top ten. Time point here: pre-treatment sample, taken before nivolumab and TIL therapy. CDR3 length: 13 amino acids. Trimming cost V 5 bases and J 2 bases; bases outside gene matches: 3. Germline V gene lookup returns CDR1 SGHVS and CDR2 FQNEAQ. This TCR came from a person aged 25-79 years with non-small cell lung cancer. The J gene is TRBJ2-7, the V gene TRBV7-8; 7 bases align to TRBD2. Here the sequenced sample was blood, taken at baseline. CDR3: CASSRDYPYEQYF. The CDR3 nucleotides are TGTGCCAGCAGCCGGGACTATCCCTACGAGCAGTACTTC.